The T cell receptor (beta chain) under discussion was sequenced for a study of early T cells in non-severe SARS-CoV-2 infection. Unique molecular identifiers were attached to individual cDNA molecules. TCRdb re-called the 5' RACE reads with MiXCR, one entry per CDR3 protein. The table records roughly 30,000 distinct CDR3 sequences, about 6% of them present only once. This clonotype was counted at least ten times. Germline V gene sequence: CDR1 SNHLY, CDR2 FYNNEI. The CDR3 has 19 amino acids. V was clipped by 0 bases and J by 8 bases, with 26 bases between them. The sequenced sample was whole blood, obtained at baseline. The receptor's source is an adult who was a healthcare worker with PCR-confirmed SARS-CoV-2 infection or an uninfected control (not recorded which). The genes are TRBV2 and TRBJ2-1; D might be TRBD1 or TRBD2, each matching 6 bases. The CDR3 sequence is CASSEALSWGRESVYEQFF. DNA for the CDR3: TGTGCCAGCAGTGAAGCGCTTTCGTGGGGGCGGGAAAGCGTCTATGAGCAGTTCTTC.